Detailed here is one TCR beta chain. The CDR3 is 17 amino acids. Per germline, CDR1 PRHDT and CDR2 FYEKMQ (reference sequence). V gave up 2 bases and J gave up 0 bases, with 13 bases separating them. From the 5' RACE reads, TCRdb called clonotypes with MiXCR, one entry per CDR3 protein. The table lists around 340,000 distinct CDR3 sequences, 20% to 25% of them singletons, with less than 15% in the top ten. This entry comes from a study of CD8 T cells in ankylosing spondylitis. The genes are TRBV13 and TRBJ2-2, with D hard to call. Material for sequencing was blood, either unsorted or a sorted T cell fraction (not recorded which). The receptor was derived from a male donor with ankylosing spondylitis or in good health (not recorded which). The CDR3 is CASSLFVGGSNTGELFF. In DNA form, the CDR3 reads TGTGCCAGCAGCTTATTTGTGGGCGGATCGAACACCGGGGAGCTGTTTTTT.